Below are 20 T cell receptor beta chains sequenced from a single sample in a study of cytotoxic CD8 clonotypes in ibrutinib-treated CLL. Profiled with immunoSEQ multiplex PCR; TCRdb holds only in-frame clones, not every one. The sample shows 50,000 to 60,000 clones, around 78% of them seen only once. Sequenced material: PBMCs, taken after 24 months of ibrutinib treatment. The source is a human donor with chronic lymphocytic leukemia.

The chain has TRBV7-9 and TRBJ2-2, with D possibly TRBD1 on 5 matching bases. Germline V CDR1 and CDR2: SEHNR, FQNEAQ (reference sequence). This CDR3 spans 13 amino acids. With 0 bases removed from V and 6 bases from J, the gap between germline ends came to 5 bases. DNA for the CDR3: TGTGCCAGCAGCTTAGCGGGGCCCGGGGAGCTGTTTTTT. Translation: CASSLAGPGELFF.

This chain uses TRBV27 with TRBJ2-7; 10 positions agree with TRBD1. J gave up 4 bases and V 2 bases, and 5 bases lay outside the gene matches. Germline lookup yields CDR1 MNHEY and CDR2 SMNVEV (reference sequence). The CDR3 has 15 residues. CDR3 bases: TGTGCCAGCAGTTTACGGGGACAGGGGTGGTACGAGCAGTACTTC. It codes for CASSLRGQGWYEQYF.

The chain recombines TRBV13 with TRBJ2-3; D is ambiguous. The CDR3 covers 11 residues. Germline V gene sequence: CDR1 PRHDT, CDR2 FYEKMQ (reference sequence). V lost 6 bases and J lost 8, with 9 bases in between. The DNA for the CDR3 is TGTGCCAGCAGTCTAAGGTCTACGCAGTATTTT. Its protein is CASSLRSTQYF.

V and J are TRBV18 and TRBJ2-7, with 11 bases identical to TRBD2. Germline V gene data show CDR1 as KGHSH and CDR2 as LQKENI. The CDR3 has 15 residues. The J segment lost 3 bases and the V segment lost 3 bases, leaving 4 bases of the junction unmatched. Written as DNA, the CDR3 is TGTGCCAGCTCACCTCCGGGACTAGCGGACTACGAGCAGTACTTC. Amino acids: CASSPPGLADYEQYF.

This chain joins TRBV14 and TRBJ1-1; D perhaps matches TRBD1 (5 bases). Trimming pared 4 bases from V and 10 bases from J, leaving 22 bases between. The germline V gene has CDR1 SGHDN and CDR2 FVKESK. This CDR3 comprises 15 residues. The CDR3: CASSPFDSFPGRAFF. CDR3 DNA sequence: TGTGCCAGCAGCCCTTTTGACAGCTTCCCTGGTCGAGCTTTCTTT.

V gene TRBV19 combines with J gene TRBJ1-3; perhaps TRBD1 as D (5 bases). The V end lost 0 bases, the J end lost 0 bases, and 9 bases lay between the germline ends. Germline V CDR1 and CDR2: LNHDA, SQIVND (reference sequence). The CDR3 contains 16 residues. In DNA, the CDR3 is TGTGCCAGTAGTATAGATCGAGACAGCTCTGGAAACACCATATATTTT. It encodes CASSIDRDSSGNTIYF.

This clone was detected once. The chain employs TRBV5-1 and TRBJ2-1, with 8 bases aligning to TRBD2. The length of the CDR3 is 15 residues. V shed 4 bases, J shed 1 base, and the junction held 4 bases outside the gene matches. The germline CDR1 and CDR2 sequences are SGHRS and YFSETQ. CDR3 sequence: CASSTSSGSYNEQFF. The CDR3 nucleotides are TGCGCCAGCAGCACCTCTAGCGGGTCCTACAATGAGCAGTTCTTC.

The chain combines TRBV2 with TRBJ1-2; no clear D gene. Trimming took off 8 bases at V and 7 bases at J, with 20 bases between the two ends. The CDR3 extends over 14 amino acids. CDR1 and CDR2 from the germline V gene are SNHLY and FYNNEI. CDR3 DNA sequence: TGTGCCAGCGCCTCGGGCAGGTCGGTCGCTGGCTACACCTTC. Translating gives CASASGRSVAGYTF.

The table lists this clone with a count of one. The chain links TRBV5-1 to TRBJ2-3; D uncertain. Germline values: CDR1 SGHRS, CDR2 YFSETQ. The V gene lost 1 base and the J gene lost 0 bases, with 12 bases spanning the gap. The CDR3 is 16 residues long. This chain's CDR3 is CASSLFGSTSTDTQYF. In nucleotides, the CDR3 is TGCGCCAGCAGCTTGTTCGGATCTACTAGCACAGATACGCAGTATTTT.

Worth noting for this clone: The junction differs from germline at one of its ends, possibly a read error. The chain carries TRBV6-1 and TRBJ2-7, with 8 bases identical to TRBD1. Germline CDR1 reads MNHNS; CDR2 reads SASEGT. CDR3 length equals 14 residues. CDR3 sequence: CASREGQGSYEQYF. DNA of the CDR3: TGTGCCAGCAGAGAAGGACAGGGCTCCTACGAGCAGTACTTC.

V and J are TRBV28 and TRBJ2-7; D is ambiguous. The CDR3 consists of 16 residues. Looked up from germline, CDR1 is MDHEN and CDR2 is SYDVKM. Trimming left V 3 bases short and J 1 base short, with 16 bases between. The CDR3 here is CASSFPIRDTSYEQYF. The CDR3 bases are TGTGCCAGCAGTTTCCCGATCCGAGATACTTCCTACGAGCAGTACTTC.

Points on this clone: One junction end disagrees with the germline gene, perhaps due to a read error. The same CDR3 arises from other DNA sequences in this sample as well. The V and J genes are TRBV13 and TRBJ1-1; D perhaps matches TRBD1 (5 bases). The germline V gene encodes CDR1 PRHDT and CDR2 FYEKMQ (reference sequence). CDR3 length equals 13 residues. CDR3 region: CASSFWGGTEAFF. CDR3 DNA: TGTGCCAGCAGCTTCTGGGGTGGGACTGAAGCTTTTTTT.

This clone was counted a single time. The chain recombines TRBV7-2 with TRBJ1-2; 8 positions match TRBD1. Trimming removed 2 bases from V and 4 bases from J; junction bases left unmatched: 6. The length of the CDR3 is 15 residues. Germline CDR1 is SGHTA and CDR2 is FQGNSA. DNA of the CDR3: TGTGCCAGCAGCTTAAAGGACAGGGCTGGCTATGGCTACACCTTC. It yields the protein CASSLKDRAGYGYTF. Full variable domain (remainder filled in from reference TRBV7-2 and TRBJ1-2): GAGVSQSPSNKVTEKGKDVELRCDPISGHTALYWYRQSLGQGLEFLIYFQGNSAPDKSGLPSDRFSAERTGGSVSTLTIQRTQQEDSAVYLCASSLKDRAGYGYTFGSGTRLTVV.

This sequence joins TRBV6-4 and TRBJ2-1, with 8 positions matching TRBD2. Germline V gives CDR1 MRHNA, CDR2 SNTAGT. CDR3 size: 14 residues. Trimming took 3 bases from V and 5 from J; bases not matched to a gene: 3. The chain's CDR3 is CASSEAGEHNEQFF. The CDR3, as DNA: TGTGCCAGCAGTGAAGCGGGAGAACACAATGAGCAGTTCTTC.

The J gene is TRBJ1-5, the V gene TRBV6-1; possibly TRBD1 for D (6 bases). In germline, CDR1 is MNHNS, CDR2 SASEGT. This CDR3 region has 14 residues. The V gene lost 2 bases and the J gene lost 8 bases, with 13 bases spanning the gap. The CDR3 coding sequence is TGTGCCAGCAGTGAATGGGGGGGCCGCGAGCCCCAGCATTTT. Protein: CASSEWGGREPQHF.

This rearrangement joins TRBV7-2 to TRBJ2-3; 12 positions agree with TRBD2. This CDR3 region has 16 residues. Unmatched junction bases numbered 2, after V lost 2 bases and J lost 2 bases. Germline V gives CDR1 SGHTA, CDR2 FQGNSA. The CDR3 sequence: CASSLTSGRFTDTQYF. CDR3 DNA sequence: TGTGCCAGCAGCTTAACTAGCGGGAGGTTCACAGATACGCAGTATTTT.

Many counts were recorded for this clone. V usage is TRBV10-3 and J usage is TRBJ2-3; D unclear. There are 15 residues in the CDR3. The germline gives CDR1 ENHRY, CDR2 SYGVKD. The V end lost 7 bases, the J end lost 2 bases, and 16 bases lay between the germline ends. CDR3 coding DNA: TGTGCCATCAACGAGCAGTCAACCTCCACAGATACGCAGTATTTT. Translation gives CAINEQSTSTDTQYF.

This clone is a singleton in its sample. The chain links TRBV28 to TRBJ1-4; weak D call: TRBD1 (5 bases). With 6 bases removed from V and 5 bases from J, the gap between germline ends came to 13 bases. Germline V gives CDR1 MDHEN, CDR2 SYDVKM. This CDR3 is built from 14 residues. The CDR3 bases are TGTGCCAGCAGGCCGACAGCCAGAAATGAAAAACTGTTTTTT. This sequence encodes CASRPTARNEKLFF.

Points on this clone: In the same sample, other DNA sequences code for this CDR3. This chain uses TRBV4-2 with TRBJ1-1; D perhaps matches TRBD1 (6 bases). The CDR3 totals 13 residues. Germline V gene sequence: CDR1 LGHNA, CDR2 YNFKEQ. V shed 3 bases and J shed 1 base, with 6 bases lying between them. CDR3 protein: CASSQTGNTEAFF. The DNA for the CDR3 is TGTGCCAGCAGCCAGACAGGGAACACTGAAGCTTTCTTT.

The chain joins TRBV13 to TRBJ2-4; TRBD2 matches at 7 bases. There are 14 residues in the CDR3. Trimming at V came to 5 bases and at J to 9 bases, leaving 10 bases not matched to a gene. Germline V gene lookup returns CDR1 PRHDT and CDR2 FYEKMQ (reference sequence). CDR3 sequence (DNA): TGTGCCAGCAGCCACCGACGGGAGGACGGCATTCAGTACTTC. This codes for CASSHRREDGIQYF.